This T cell receptor beta chain emerged from a study of post-analysis software for immune sequencing data. Study as a whole: Courses of disease covered relapsing-remitting, secondary progressive and progressive-relapsing multiple sclerosis.

A word on this clonotype: What it recognizes is unknown.

The TCR beta cDNA libraries carried unique molecular identifiers. MiXCR, run by TCRdb on the PCR reads, gives a single entry per CDR3 protein. There are fewer than 600,000 distinct CDR3 sequences in the sample; around 40% occur only once, and about 12% lies in the top ten. Germline CDR1 and CDR2: SGHTA and FQGNSA. This CDR3 region has 13 residues. The V end was cut by 2 bases, the J end by 4 bases, with 9 bases between. Study findings and constraints: Patients used several TRBV segments, including TRBV5-6, TRBV5-1 and TRBV20-1, more often than controls. Multiple sclerosis patients showed significantly lower normalized Chao1 diversity than controls did. With F measure, samples from one preparation batch clustered together strongly.

Specimen: blood. The chain joins TRBV7-2 to TRBJ2-7, with D maybe TRBD2 (6 bases). This clonotype was obtained from a girl aged 5-17 years with multiple sclerosis. The CDR3 sequence: CASSLPGEYEQYF. CDR3 nucleotide sequence: TGTGCCAGCAGCTTACCGGGAGAATACGAGCAGTACTTC.